This T cell receptor beta chain was sequenced in a study of CD8 T cells in Susac syndrome. The study's findings and limits: Peak Susac CD8+ clonal expansion was seen in TEMRA cells and active patients. Individuals included in the TCR sequencing and HLA analysis were acknowledged by the study to be relatively few in number.

Of note for this clonotype: What it binds is unknown.

The CDR3 loop spans 13 amino acids. V lost 2 bases, J lost 3 bases, and 2 bases stayed unmatched. The germline gives CDR1 DFQATT, CDR2 SNEGSKA (reference sequence). A quantity of about 0.5 to 1 ug RNA underwent reverse transcription using random hexamers. One entry per CDR3 protein, called by TCRdb with MiXCR from the immunoSEQ multiplex PCR reads. The sample contains approximately 80,000 distinct CDR3 sequences, roughly 94% of which appear only once. The TCR was taken from a human donor with Susac syndrome. The V call is TRBV20-1, the J call TRBJ2-7; 9 bases map to TRBD2. Sequencing was carried out using CD8+ T cells from PBMCs. The CDR3 bases are TGCAGTGCTAGACCTAGCGGGGTCTACGAGCAGTACTTC. Its translation is CSARPSGVYEQYF.